Each of the 29 T cell receptor beta chains below was sequenced from the same sample in a study of PD-1 blockade in classical Hodgkin lymphoma. Here immunoSEQ multiplex PCR was the method, and the copy in TCRdb shows in-frame clones only, minus some. The sample has some 46,000 clones; 80% are singletons. Each and every patient relapsed after autologous stem cell transplantation, and patients got differing brentuximab vedotin exposure. Here the sequenced sample was peripheral blood mononuclear cells (PBMCs), taken before the second cycle of nivolumab. Receptors originate from a human donor with classical Hodgkin lymphoma.

The chain is built from TRBV28 and TRBJ1-4, with D unresolved. The CDR3 sequence is 14 residues long. Trimming cost V 7 bases and J 5 bases, with 14 bases left between them. From germline, CDR1 is MDHEN and CDR2 SYDVKM. The CDR3 region has the DNA TGTGCCAGCAAAGGTACAGTTCAGAATGAAAAACTGTTTTTT. As protein: CASKGTVQNEKLFF.

This clone was observed a handful of times. The chain is built from TRBV18 and TRBJ2-2; D not resolved. The ends were cut back, 2 bases at V and 1 base at J, with 11 bases in the middle. Germline values: CDR1 KGHSH, CDR2 LQKENI. This CDR3 contains 16 residues. CDR3 protein: CASSPYIPQNTGELFF. CDR3 nucleotides: TGTGCCAGCTCACCATACATTCCTCAGAACACCGGGGAGCTGTTTTTT.

This sequence joins TRBV5-6 and TRBJ2-4, with 9 bases aligning to TRBD1. The CDR3 consists of 16 residues. In germline, CDR1 is SGHDT, CDR2 YYEEEE. V lost 2 bases and J lost 0; bases outside the gene matches: 3. CDR3: CASSFDRGGAKNIQYF. CDR3 in DNA: TGTGCCAGCAGCTTCGACAGGGGGGGAGCCAAAAACATTCAGTACTTC.

V usage is TRBV6-4 and J usage is TRBJ2-1; D call uncertain. Germline V lookup: CDR1 MRHNA, CDR2 SNTAGT. This CDR3 contains 13 residues. V was pared by 3 bases and J by 3 bases, with 6 bases between. The chain's CDR3 is CASSEVIYNEQFF. CDR3 DNA sequence: TGTGCCAGCAGTGAAGTGATCTACAATGAGCAGTTCTTC.

The chain is built from TRBV7-2 and TRBJ2-1; D is perhaps TRBD1 (6 bases). Germline V gene sequence: CDR1 SGHTA, CDR2 FQGNSA. The length of the CDR3 is 14 residues. V was cut by 5 bases and J by 4 bases, with 12 bases left in between. The CDR3 DNA is TGTGCCAGCAGCCGCACAGGGTTATACAATGAGCAGTTCTTC. Its translation: CASSRTGLYNEQFF.

Concerning this clone itself: An end of the junction differs from the germline gene, which may be a read error. The chain is built from TRBV5-4 and TRBJ1-3, with 7 bases lining up with TRBD1. CDR1 and CDR2 (germline): SGHNT, YYREEE (reference sequence). The CDR3 has 16 residues. CDR3 sequence: CASSLGGQISGDTIYF. CDR3 in DNA: TGTGCCAGCAGCTTGGGGGGACAGATCTCTGGAGACACCATATATTTT.

This clone occurred a few times. The J gene is TRBJ1-6, the V gene TRBV27; 7 nucleotides line up with TRBD1. Germline V lookup: CDR1 MNHEY, CDR2 SMNVEV (reference sequence). V was pared by 6 bases and J by 6 bases, with 5 bases of the junction left unmatched. The CDR3 totals 14 residues. Here the CDR3 DNA reads TGTGCCAGCAGCCTCCGACAGGGTAATTCACCCCTCCACTTT. It yields the protein CASSLRQGNSPLHF.

This chain joins TRBV19 and TRBJ2-1; tentatively, D is TRBD2 (6 bases). The CDR3 runs 13 residues. Germline loops: CDR1 LNHDA, CDR2 SQIVND (reference sequence). V shed 5 bases and J shed 5 bases, with 10 bases lying between them. CDR3 in amino acids: CASSARTNNEQFF. The CDR3 DNA is TGTGCCAGTAGTGCCAGGACTAACAATGAGCAGTTCTTC.

The CDR3 DNA reads TGTGCCAGTCTCTCAGGGACAATTAACACTGAAGCTTTCTTT. Residues: CASLSGTINTEAFF. The rearrangement joins TRBV19 to TRBJ1-1, with a tentative D call TRBD1 (6 bases). Trimming pared 8 bases from V and 2 bases from J, leaving 15 bases between. The germline CDR1 and CDR2 sequences are LNHDA and SQIVND (reference sequence). The CDR3 is 14 residues long. Filled out from reference TRBV19 and TRBJ1-1, the complete variable domain reads DGGITQSPKYLFRKEGQNVTLSCEQNLNHDAMYWYRQDPGQGLRLIYYSQIVNDFQKGDIAEGYSVSREKKESFPLTVTSAQKNPTAFYLCASLSGTINTEAFFGQGTRLTVV.

This chain joins TRBV18 and TRBJ1-1; D remains ambiguous. CDR1 KGHSH and CDR2 LQKENI come from the germline V gene. V was shortened by 3 bases and J by 1 base, with 15 bases between the two germline ends. CDR3 length: 16 amino acids. The CDR3 here is CASSPLLAVGNTEAFF. The CDR3 DNA is TGTGCCAGCTCACCTCTCCTCGCAGTTGGGAACACTGAAGCTTTCTTT.

The rearrangement joins TRBV5-4 to TRBJ2-1; TRBD1 might be the D (6 bases). The CDR3 totals 14 residues. Germline V gene lookup returns CDR1 SGHNT and CDR2 YYREEE (reference sequence). V was clipped by 0 bases and J by 6 bases, with 10 bases between them. The CDR3 nucleotides are TGTGCCAGCAGCTTGGACAGGGTGCGCAATGAGCAGTTCTTC. This codes for CASSLDRVRNEQFF. Full variable domain (outside the CDR3, taken from reference TRBV5-4 and TRBJ2-1): ETGVTQSPTHLIKTRGQQVTLRCSSQSGHNTVSWYQQALGQGPQFIFQYYREEENGRGNFPPRFSGLQFPNYSSELNVNALELDDSALYLCASSLDRVRNEQFFGPGTRLTVL.

The rearrangement uses TRBV5-4 and TRBJ2-3, with TRBD1 as a possible D gene (6 bases). CDR3 length equals 14 residues. CDR1 and CDR2 from the germline V gene are SGHNT and YYREEE (reference sequence). Trimming removed 3 bases from V and 2 bases from J, with 10 bases in between. The CDR3 region is CASSSGQTTDTQYF. The CDR3 nucleotides are TGTGCCAGCAGCTCCGGACAGACCACAGATACGCAGTATTTT.

This clone has just a few counts. This sequence joins TRBV4-1 and TRBJ2-7; 10 positions agree with TRBD2. Germline lookup yields CDR1 MGHRA and CDR2 YSYEKL. The CDR3 runs to 19 residues. Trimming cost V 0 bases and J 5 bases; bases outside gene matches: 16. CDR3 sequence: CASSQDPGGTGTSADEQYF. DNA for the CDR3: TGCGCCAGCAGCCAAGATCCCGGGGGAACCGGGACTAGCGCAGACGAGCAGTACTTC.

This chain connects TRBV5-1 to TRBJ2-7; D is unresolved. V was trimmed by 1 base and J by 2 bases, leaving 4 bases between them. CDR3 length equals 12 residues. Germline CDR1 is SGHRS and CDR2 is YFSETQ. CDR3 in DNA: TGCGCCAGCAGCTTGAACGCCTACGAGCAGTACTTC. It specifies CASSLNAYEQYF.

This chain joins TRBV15 and TRBJ2-1; 12 bases fit TRBD2. Germline-derived CDR1 and CDR2 are LNHNV and YYDKDF (reference sequence). The CDR3 loop spans 19 amino acids. Trimming removed 1 base from V and 1 base from J; junction bases left unmatched: 8. The CDR3 reads CATSRAWTSGMGSYNEQFF. CDR3 in DNA: TGTGCCACCAGCAGAGCGTGGACTAGCGGGATGGGGTCCTACAATGAGCAGTTCTTC.

Concerning this clone itself: The same CDR3 can be traced to other DNA sequences in this sample. The J gene is TRBJ1-2, the V gene TRBV7-3, with D possibly TRBD1 on 5 matching bases. This CDR3 comprises 14 residues. Germline V CDR1 and CDR2: SGHTA, FQGTGA. V shed 5 bases and J shed 3 bases, with 13 bases lying between them. The DNA for the CDR3 is TGTGCCAGCAGCCACGGGGCGGGGGACTATGGCTACACCTTC. It specifies CASSHGAGDYGYTF. The complete variable domain, with remaining parts taken from reference TRBV7-3 and TRBJ1-2, reads GAGVSQTPSNKVTEKGKYVELRCDPISGHTALYWYRQSLGQGPEFLIYFQGTGAADDSGLPNDRFFAVRPEGSVSTLKIQRTERGDSAVYLCASSHGAGDYGYTFGSGTRLTVV.

This chain uses TRBV9 with TRBJ1-6; perhaps TRBD1 as D (6 bases). V lost 2 bases, J lost 8 bases, and 11 bases lay in between. This CDR3 has 14 amino acids. Per germline, CDR1 SGDLS and CDR2 YYNGEE. The CDR3 spells CASSVTGMDSPLHF. The CDR3 bases are TGTGCCAGCAGCGTCACAGGGATGGATTCACCCCTCCACTTT.

This clone was found many times. The chain employs TRBV10-3 and TRBJ1-5; a possible D gene is TRBD1 (6 bases). CDR3 length equals 15 residues. V was shortened by 3 bases and J by 2 bases, with 11 bases between the two germline ends. Germline assignment: CDR1 ENHRY and CDR2 SYGVKD. The chain's CDR3 is CAISDGGAGNQPQHF. The DNA of the CDR3 is TGTGCCATCAGTGATGGGGGCGCGGGCAATCAGCCCCAGCATTTT.

The chain carries TRBV9 and TRBJ2-3; D could derive from TRBD1 or TRBD2 (6 bases each). This CDR3 spans 16 amino acids. Germline lookup yields CDR1 SGDLS and CDR2 YYNGEE. Trimming took 0 bases from V and 0 from J, leaving 11 bases between them. The CDR3 nucleotides read TGTGCCAGCAGCGTAGCACGGGGGCGAAGCACAGATACGCAGTATTTT. This codes for CASSVARGRSTDTQYF.

The chain links TRBV11-2 to TRBJ2-7, with 11 bases that match TRBD2. CDR1 SGHAT and CDR2 FQNNGV come from the germline V gene. The CDR3 spans 15 residues. V lost 6 bases, J lost 5 bases, and 9 bases stayed unmatched. The CDR3 is CASRFISGRGDEQYF. As DNA, the CDR3 is TGTGCCAGCAGATTCATTAGCGGGAGGGGGGACGAGCAGTACTTC.

This CDR3 is CASSLRGVQETQYF. For the CDR3, the DNA is TGTGCCAGCAGCTTACGAGGGGTGCAAGAGACCCAGTACTTC. The V and J genes are TRBV7-9 and TRBJ2-5; D may be TRBD1 or TRBD2 (5 bases each). The CDR3 runs 14 residues. Germline V gene sequence: CDR1 SEHNR, CDR2 FQNEAQ (reference sequence). V shed 2 bases and J shed 2 bases, with 9 bases lying between them.

The rearrangement links TRBV30 to TRBJ2-7, with 7 bases matching TRBD1. The CDR3 covers 15 residues. Germline-derived CDR1 and CDR2 are GTSNPN and SVGIG (reference sequence). J was trimmed by 4 bases and V by 0 bases; bases with no gene match: 9. The CDR3 DNA reads TGTGCCTGGAGTGTACTAGAGGGGGCAAGGTACGAGCAGTACTTC. This codes for CAWSVLEGARYEQYF.

The J gene is TRBJ2-7, the V gene TRBV18; D not resolved. Germline assignment: CDR1 KGHSH and CDR2 LQKENI. There are 14 residues in the CDR3. Trimming pared 2 bases from V and 2 bases from J, leaving 10 bases between. The CDR3 sequence is CASSPSPVAYEQYF. As DNA, the CDR3 is TGTGCCAGCTCACCAAGCCCGGTGGCCTACGAGCAGTACTTC.

The chain carries TRBV25-1 and TRBJ2-7; D is possibly TRBD2 (6 bases). V lost 6 bases, J lost 0 bases, and 9 bases lay in between. In germline, CDR1 is MGHDK, CDR2 SYGVNS. The CDR3 has 13 amino acids. The CDR3 sequence: CASSRDFSYEQYF. CDR3 DNA: TGTGCCAGCAGCAGGGACTTCTCCTACGAGCAGTACTTC.

The sample holds a few counts of this clone. This chain joins TRBV6-6 and TRBJ1-1; a weak D match, TRBD1 (5 bases). CDR1 MNHNY and CDR2 SVGAGI come from the germline V gene (reference sequence). Trimming stripped 7 bases from V and 0 bases from J, with 12 bases between. The CDR3 runs to 14 residues. The CDR3 DNA reads TGTGCCAGCACCGACGTACAGGTGAACACTGAAGCTTTCTTT. Protein sequence: CASTDVQVNTEAFF.

V and J are TRBV12-5 and TRBJ1-1, with a tentative D call TRBD1 (6 bases). CDR3 size: 13 residues. The V end was cut by 8 bases, the J end by 1 base, with 11 bases between. CDR1 LGHNT and CDR2 FRNRAP come from the germline V gene. CDR3 loop: CASTIQGNTEAFF. The CDR3 coding sequence is TGTGCTAGTACCATACAGGGGAACACTGAAGCTTTCTTT.

V gene TRBV28 combines with J gene TRBJ2-7; D call uncertain. Germline values: CDR1 MDHEN, CDR2 SYDVKM. CDR3 size: 14 residues. V was trimmed by 5 bases and J by 7 bases, leaving 18 bases between them. CDR3 sequence reads: CASSPTRIVGEQYF. The DNA for the CDR3 is TGTGCCAGCAGTCCCACACGGATCGTTGGGGAGCAGTACTTC.

The chain links TRBV2 to TRBJ1-4; 11 bases match TRBD1. CDR3 size: 15 residues. V lost 6 bases and J lost 8; bases outside the gene matches: 8. CDR1 and CDR2 from the germline V gene are SNHLY and FYNNEI. CDR3 region: CASSLPGQGEEKLFF. Here the CDR3 DNA reads TGTGCCAGCAGCCTTCCGGGACAGGGGGAAGAAAAACTGTTTTTT.

This rearrangement joins TRBV5-6 to TRBJ1-2, with no clear D. Germline CDR1 SGHDT, CDR2 YYEEEE. This CDR3 spans 14 amino acids. V was cut by 3 bases and J by 4 bases, with 13 bases left in between. CDR3: CASSSEDTSYGYTF. As DNA, the CDR3 is TGTGCCAGCAGCTCGGAAGACACCTCCTATGGCTACACCTTC.